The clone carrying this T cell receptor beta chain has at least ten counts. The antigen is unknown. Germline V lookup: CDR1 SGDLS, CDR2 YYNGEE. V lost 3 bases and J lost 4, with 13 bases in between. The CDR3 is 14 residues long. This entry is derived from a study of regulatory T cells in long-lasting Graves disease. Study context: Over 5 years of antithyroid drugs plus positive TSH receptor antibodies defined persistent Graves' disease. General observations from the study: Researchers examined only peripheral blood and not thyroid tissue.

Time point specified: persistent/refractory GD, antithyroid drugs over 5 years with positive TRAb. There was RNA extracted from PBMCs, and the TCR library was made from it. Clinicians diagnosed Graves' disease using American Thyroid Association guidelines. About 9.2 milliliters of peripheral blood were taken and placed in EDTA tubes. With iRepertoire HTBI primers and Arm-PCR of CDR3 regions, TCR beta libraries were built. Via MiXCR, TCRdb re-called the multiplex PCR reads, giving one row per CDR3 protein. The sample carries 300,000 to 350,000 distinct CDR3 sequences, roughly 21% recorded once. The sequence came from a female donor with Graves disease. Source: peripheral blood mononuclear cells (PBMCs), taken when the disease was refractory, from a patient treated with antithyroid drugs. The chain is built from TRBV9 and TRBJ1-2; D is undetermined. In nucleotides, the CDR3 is TGTGCCAGCAGCGGGGGAGGGAACAGCTATGGCTACACCTTC. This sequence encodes CASSGGGNSYGYTF.